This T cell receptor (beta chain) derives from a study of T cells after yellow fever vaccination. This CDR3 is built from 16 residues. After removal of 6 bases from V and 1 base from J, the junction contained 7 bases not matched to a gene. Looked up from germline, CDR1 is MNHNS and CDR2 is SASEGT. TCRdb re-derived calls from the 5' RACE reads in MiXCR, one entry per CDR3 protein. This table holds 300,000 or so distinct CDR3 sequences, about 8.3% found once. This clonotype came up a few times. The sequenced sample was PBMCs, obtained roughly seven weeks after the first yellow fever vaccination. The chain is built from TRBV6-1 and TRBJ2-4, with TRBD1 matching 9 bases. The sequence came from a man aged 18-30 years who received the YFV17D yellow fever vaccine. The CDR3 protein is CASRSTGGTAKNIQYF. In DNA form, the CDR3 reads TGTGCCAGCAGGTCCACAGGGGGCACGGCCAAAAACATTCAGTACTTC.